This T cell receptor beta chain was sequenced in a study of cytomegalovirus exposure and HLA in healthy donors. CDR1 is SGHRS and CDR2 is YFSETQ in the germline V gene. The CDR3 is 14 amino acids. Trimming pared 4 bases from V and 0 bases from J, leaving 9 bases between. The PCR was carried out with 60 Vbeta primers and 13 Jbeta primers. Sequencing used immunoSEQ multiplex PCR; TCRdb keeps in-frame clones, though not all of them. In all, the sample yields 65,000 to 90,000 clones. The clonotype was recovered from a female donor in good health and CMV-seropositive. The specimen was PBMCs. The chain is built from TRBV5-1 and TRBJ2-3; D unclear. CDR3 nucleotide sequence: TGCGCCAGCAGCCCTAGTGTGAGCACAGATACGCAGTATTTT. Its protein product is CASSPSVSTDTQYF. Filled out from reference TRBV5-1 and TRBJ2-3, the complete variable domain reads KAGVTQTPRYLIKTRGQQVTLSCSPISGHRSVSWYQQTPGQGLQFLFEYFSETQRNKGNFPGRFSGRQFSNSRSEMNVSTLELGDSALYLCASSPSVSTDTQYFGPGTRLTVL.